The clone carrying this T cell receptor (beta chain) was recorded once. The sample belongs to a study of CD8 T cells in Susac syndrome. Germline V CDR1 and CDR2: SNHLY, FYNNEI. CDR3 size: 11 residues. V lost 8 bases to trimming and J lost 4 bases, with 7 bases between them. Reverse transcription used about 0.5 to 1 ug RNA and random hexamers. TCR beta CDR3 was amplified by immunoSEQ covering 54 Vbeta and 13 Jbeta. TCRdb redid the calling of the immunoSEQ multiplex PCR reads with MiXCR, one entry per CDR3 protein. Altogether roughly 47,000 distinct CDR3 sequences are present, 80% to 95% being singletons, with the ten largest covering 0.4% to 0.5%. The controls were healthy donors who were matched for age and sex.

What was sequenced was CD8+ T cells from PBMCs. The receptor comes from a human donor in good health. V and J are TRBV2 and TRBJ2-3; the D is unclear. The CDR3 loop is CASQRSDTQYF. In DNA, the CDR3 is TGTGCCAGCCAGAGATCAGATACGCAGTATTTT. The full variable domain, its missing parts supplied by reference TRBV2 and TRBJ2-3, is EPEVTQTPSHQVTQMGQEVILRCVPISNHLYFYWYRQILGQKVEFLVSFYNNEISEKSEIFDDQFSVERPDGSNFTLKIRSTKLEDSAMYFCASQRSDTQYFGPGTRLTVL.